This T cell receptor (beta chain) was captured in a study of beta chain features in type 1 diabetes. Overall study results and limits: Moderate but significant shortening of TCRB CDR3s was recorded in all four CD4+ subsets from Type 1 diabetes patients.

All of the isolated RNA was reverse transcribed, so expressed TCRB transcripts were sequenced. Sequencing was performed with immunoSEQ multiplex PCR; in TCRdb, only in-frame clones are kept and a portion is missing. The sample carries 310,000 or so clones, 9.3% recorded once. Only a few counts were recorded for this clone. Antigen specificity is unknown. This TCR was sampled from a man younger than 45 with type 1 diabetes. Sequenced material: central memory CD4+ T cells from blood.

This CDR3 reads CASSPGWGREKLFF. CDR3 DNA sequence: TGTGCCAGCAGCCCCGGGTGGGGTCGGGAAAAACTGTTTTTT. This chain connects TRBV11-2 to TRBJ1-4; D remains ambiguous. Germline CDR1 reads SGHAT; CDR2 reads FQNNGV. This CDR3 has 14 amino acids. The V and J ends lost 5 bases and 8 bases respectively, with 15 bases between them. Together with reference TRBV11-2 and TRBJ1-4, the CDR3 gives the full variable domain: EAGVAQSPRYKIIEKRQSVAFWCNPISGHATLYWYQQILGQGPKLLIQFQNNGVVDDSQLPKDRFSAERLKGVDSTLKIQPAKLEDSAVYLCASSPGWGREKLFFGSGTQLSVL.